This TCR beta chain appears in the sequencing data of a study of identical twins. Study observations and caveats: Abundant beta clonotypes from cord blood had fewer insertions, unlike memory repertoires, which showed none. Invariant MAIT and iNKT cells are populations that could partly confound zero-insertion analyses.

TCRdb re-called the 5' RACE reads through MiXCR, storing one row per CDR3 protein. The sample comprises 1.5 million to 2 million distinct CDR3 sequences, more than 30% of which are singletons, and about 0.27% rests with the top ten. To note about this clonotype: Its antigen remains unknown.

The sequencing input was cord blood. This clonotype originated in a newborn girl in good health.

CDR3 sequence (DNA): TGTGCCAGCAGCTTGATAACAGAATACGGCACCGGGGAGCTGTTTTTT. This sequence encodes CASSLITEYGTGELFF. The chain employs TRBV5-6 and TRBJ2-2, with unresolved D. CDR1 is SGHDT, CDR2 YYEEEE, per germline. The length of the CDR3 is 16 residues. The V gene lost 1 base and the J gene lost 4 bases, with 14 bases spanning the gap.